This T cell receptor beta chain was sequenced in a study of regulatory T cells in long-lasting Graves disease. This clonotype was recorded at least ten times. Its antigen is not known. As for time point: persistent/refractory GD, antithyroid drugs over 5 years with positive TRAb. Generation of the TCR library employed RNA extracted from PBMCs. CDR1 is SNHLY, CDR2 FYNNEI, per germline. The CDR3 loop spans 14 amino acids. Construction of the TCR beta libraries employed iRepertoire HTBI primers in conjunction with Arm-PCR of CDR3 regions. Each CDR3 protein gets one entry after TCRdb re-called the multiplex PCR reads with MiXCR. The sample shows roughly 450,000 distinct CDR3 sequences, about 20% of them seen only once. Study conclusions and caveats: Persistent disease was associated with favored TRBV28 usage and with favored use of TRBJ1-2 and TRBJ2-5.

This sequence joins TRBV2 and TRBJ2-7; D may be TRBD2 (7 bases). The sample consisted of peripheral blood mononuclear cells (PBMCs), taken when the disease was refractory, from a patient treated with antithyroid drugs. This sequence was found in a female donor with Graves disease. This CDR3 is CATSGRGPSYEQYF. CDR3 nucleotides: TGTGCTACGTCTGGGCGGGGGCCGTCCTACGAGCAGTACTTC.